A single sample is the source of the 29 T cell receptor beta chains below, sequenced in a study of cytomegalovirus exposure and HLA in healthy donors. Use of 60 Vbeta and 13 Jbeta primers characterized the PCR. Here immunoSEQ multiplex PCR was the method, and the copy in TCRdb shows in-frame clones only, minus some. The data show about 200,000 clones, with more than 60% seen just once and about 1.7% held by the top ten. The material sequenced was PBMCs. The receptors stem from a middle-aged man in good health and CMV-seronegative.

This clone has only one observation. This sequence joins TRBV7-8 and TRBJ1-5; D unresolved. The V and J ends lost 1 base and 0 bases respectively, with 7 bases between them. The V gene's germline CDR1 is SGHVS and CDR2 FQNEAQ. This CDR3 has 15 residues. The CDR3 region is CASSLGGGSNQPQHF. CDR3 bases: TGTGCCAGCAGCTTAGGGGGAGGTAGCAATCAGCCCCAGCATTTT.

The rearrangement joins TRBV6-1 to TRBJ1-4; 10 bases line up with TRBD1. The CDR3 is made up of 15 amino acids. Germline lookup yields CDR1 MNHNS and CDR2 SASEGT. With 7 bases clipped from V and 8 bases from J, the junction kept 10 bases outside the gene matches. The CDR3 here is CASIQRDRGSEKLFF. CDR3 nucleotide sequence: TGTGCCAGCATTCAACGGGACAGGGGAAGCGAAAAACTGTTTTTT.

The CDR3 loop is CASSPDSYGYTF. The CDR3 DNA reads TGTGCCAGCTCACCGGACAGCTATGGCTACACCTTC. This chain uses TRBV18 with TRBJ1-2, with D perhaps TRBD1 (6 bases). CDR1 is KGHSH and CDR2 is LQKENI in the germline V gene. V was cut by 3 bases and J by 4 bases, with 6 bases left in between. This CDR3 region has 12 residues.

For the CDR3, the DNA is TGTGCCAGCAGTGAATCCCGGACTAGCGGGACGGGAGCAGATACGCAGTATTTT. It translates to CASSESRTSGTGADTQYF. V usage is TRBV6-1 and J usage is TRBJ2-3; 12 nucleotides agree with TRBD2. V dropped 2 bases and J dropped 4; count of bases not matched to a gene: 10. The CDR3 contains 18 residues. Looked up from germline, CDR1 is MNHNS and CDR2 is SASEGT.

The V and J genes are TRBV18 and TRBJ2-7, with D perhaps TRBD1 (6 bases). This CDR3 spans 14 amino acids. Trimming pared 4 bases from V and 3 bases from J, leaving 13 bases between. Germline V gene data show CDR1 as KGHSH and CDR2 as LQKENI. CDR3 coding DNA: TGTGCCAGCTCACTTTCAGGGGTTGGCTACGAGCAGTACTTC. Translating it yields CASSLSGVGYEQYF.

V is TRBV5-4 and J is TRBJ1-2; TRBD1 is a possible D gene (5 bases). There are 16 residues in the CDR3. Per the germline V gene, CDR1 is SGHNT and CDR2 is YYREEE (reference sequence). V dropped 4 bases and J dropped 6 bases, with 22 bases sitting between them. The chain's CDR3 is CASSPSGGKHRNGYTF. In DNA, the CDR3 is TGTGCCAGCAGCCCCTCGGGGGGAAAGCATCGGAATGGCTACACCTTC.

This chain connects TRBV7-9 to TRBJ1-1, with TRBD1 matching over 7 bases. The CDR3 has 15 residues. The junction had 6 bases not matched to a gene; V was cut back by 5 bases and J by 0 bases. Per the germline V gene, CDR1 is SEHNR and CDR2 is FQNEAQ (reference sequence). CDR3 loop: CASSRKGQLNTEAFF. The CDR3 DNA reads TGTGCCAGCAGCCGGAAGGGACAGCTGAACACTGAAGCTTTCTTT. Supplemented by reference TRBV7-9 and TRBJ1-1, the full variable domain reads DTGVSQNPRHKITKRGQNVTFRCDPISEHNRLYWYRQTLGQGPEFLTYFQNEAQLEKSRLLSDRFSAERPKGSFSTLEIQRTEQGDSAMYLCASSRKGQLNTEAFFGQGTRLTVV.

This clone was seen only a few times. The chain combines TRBV28 with TRBJ2-5; TRBD1 agrees at 8 bases. CDR1 is MDHEN, CDR2 SYDVKM, per germline. V shed 10 bases, J shed 5 bases, and the junction held 6 bases outside the gene matches. This CDR3 comprises 12 residues. The CDR3: CATQGERETQYF. For the CDR3, the DNA is TGTGCCACACAGGGGGAGAGGGAGACCCAGTACTTC.

The chain is built from TRBV5-1 and TRBJ1-3; D is unresolved. From germline, CDR1 is SGHRS and CDR2 YFSETQ. The CDR3 contains 16 residues. Trimming removed 0 bases from V and 4 bases from J, with 14 bases in between. The CDR3 protein is CASSLGSAGIGNTIYF. As DNA, the CDR3 is TGCGCCAGCAGCTTGGGTTCGGCCGGGATCGGAAACACCATATATTTT.

The chain recombines TRBV4-1 with TRBJ2-3, with D perhaps TRBD1 (6 bases). Germline loops: CDR1 MGHRA, CDR2 YSYEKL. Trimming cost V 1 base and J 4 bases, with 15 bases left between them. The CDR3 totals 16 residues. This chain's CDR3 is CASSQGNQGSADTQYF. CDR3 bases: TGCGCCAGCAGCCAAGGGAACCAGGGGAGTGCAGATACGCAGTATTTT.

This chain links TRBV5-4 with TRBJ2-5; TRBD1 matches 7 bases. V shed 3 bases, J shed 2 bases, and the junction held 4 bases outside the gene matches. CDR1 and CDR2 from the germline V gene are SGHNT and YYREEE (reference sequence). The CDR3 totals 14 residues. CDR3 in DNA: TGTGCCAGCAGCTCACGGACAGGACAAGAGACCCAGTACTTC. Translation gives CASSSRTGQETQYF. Supplemented by reference TRBV5-4 and TRBJ2-5, the full variable domain reads ETGVTQSPTHLIKTRGQQVTLRCSSQSGHNTVSWYQQALGQGPQFIFQYYREEENGRGNFPPRFSGLQFPNYSSELNVNALELDDSALYLCASSSRTGQETQYFGPGTRLLVL.

The gene calls are TRBV29-1 and TRBJ2-7; 7 bases align to TRBD1. Germline assignment: CDR1 SQVTM and CDR2 ANQGSEA. After removal of 7 bases from V and 3 bases from J, the junction contained 3 bases not matched to a gene. This CDR3 contains 11 residues. Here the CDR3 reads CSARDSYEQYF. The CDR3 DNA sequence: TGCAGCGCCCGGGACAGCTACGAGCAGTACTTC.

The chain uses TRBV28 and TRBJ1-2, with D perhaps TRBD1 (5 bases). Trimming cost V 7 bases and J 3 bases, with 15 bases left between them. The CDR3 runs 14 residues. The germline CDR1 and CDR2 sequences are MDHEN and SYDVKM. DNA of the CDR3: TGTGCCAGCATCCGGGGGGGGATGGACTATGGCTACACCTTC. Translating gives CASIRGGMDYGYTF.

The chain combines TRBV27 with TRBJ1-1, with a possible D match to TRBD1 (6 bases). The CDR3 totals 13 residues. The germline CDR1 and CDR2 sequences are MNHEY and SMNVEV (reference sequence). Deletions cut 10 bases from V and 4 bases from J, with 16 bases between. CDR3 sequence reads: CATRLEGVTEAFF. In nucleotides, the CDR3 is TGTGCCACCCGGCTTGAGGGGGTCACTGAAGCTTTCTTT.

The rearrangement links TRBV19 to TRBJ2-4, with 7 bases matching TRBD2. Germline V gene sequence: CDR1 LNHDA, CDR2 SQIVND (reference sequence). The CDR3 length is 15 residues. V shed 7 bases and J 1 base; nucleotides not matched to a gene: 7. The CDR3 here is CASMGGGLAKNIQYF. The CDR3 nucleotides are TGTGCCAGTATGGGGGGGGGATTGGCCAAAAACATTCAGTACTTC. Filled out from reference TRBV19 and TRBJ2-4, the complete variable domain reads DGGITQSPKYLFRKEGQNVTLSCEQNLNHDAMYWYRQDPGQGLRLIYYSQIVNDFQKGDIAEGYSVSREKKESFPLTVTSAQKNPTAFYLCASMGGGLAKNIQYFGAGTRLSVL.

The V and J genes are TRBV6-1 and TRBJ2-5, with a weak D call TRBD2 (5 bases). Trimming pared 11 bases from V and 11 bases from J, leaving 15 bases between. CDR1 is MNHNS, CDR2 SASEGT, per germline. This CDR3 region has 10 residues. CDR3 amino acids: CAGGRGEQYF. CDR3 coding DNA: TGTGCCGGAGGTCGTGGGGAGCAGTACTTC.

V and J are TRBV4-1 and TRBJ1-2, with D maybe TRBD1 (5 bases). V was cut by 0 bases and J by 7 bases, with 9 bases left in between. CDR3 length: 13 amino acids. Germline assignment: CDR1 MGHRA and CDR2 YSYEKL. CDR3 sequence: CASSQDTGFGYTF. CDR3 nucleotides: TGCGCCAGCAGCCAAGATACAGGCTTTGGCTACACCTTC.

This rearrangement joins TRBV7-9 to TRBJ2-7; weak D call: TRBD2 (5 bases). Germline V gene data show CDR1 as SEHNR and CDR2 as FQNEAQ (reference sequence). The CDR3 sequence is 13 residues long. Trimming cost V 11 bases and J 3 bases, with 17 bases left between them. CDR3 in amino acids: CAGGWGEIYEQYF. The CDR3 DNA follows: TGTGCCGGCGGTTGGGGAGAGATCTACGAGCAGTACTTC.

The sample holds a few counts of this clone. This chain links TRBV29-1 with TRBJ2-5; D gene uncertain. The CDR3 totals 10 residues. CDR1 and CDR2 (germline): SQVTM, ANQGSEA. Trimming took 6 bases from V and 5 from J, leaving 7 bases between them. CDR3 DNA sequence: TGCAGCGTGTCGGGTGAGACCCAGTACTTC. Translating it yields CSVSGETQYF.

This clone occurred once. The genes are TRBV7-2 and TRBJ2-7; 8 bases fit TRBD1. The germline gives CDR1 SGHTA, CDR2 FQGNSA. J lost 2 bases, V lost 2 bases, and 2 bases had no gene match. The CDR3 runs to 14 residues. CDR3 bases: TGTGCCAGCAGCTTAACAGGGGGTACCTACGAGCAGTACTTC. Residues: CASSLTGGTYEQYF.

V is TRBV6-1 and J is TRBJ2-7; 8 nucleotides match TRBD2. Germline loops: CDR1 MNHNS, CDR2 SASEGT. The CDR3 totals 16 residues. V lost 4 bases, J lost 1 base, and 9 bases stayed unmatched. Written as DNA, the CDR3 is TGTGCCAGCAGTGGTACTTTCGGGAGGGTTTCCTACGAGCAGTACTTC. Translating gives CASSGTFGRVSYEQYF.

The chain has TRBV19 and TRBJ1-5; perhaps TRBD1 as D (6 bases). The germline gives CDR1 LNHDA, CDR2 SQIVND (reference sequence). With 0 bases removed from V and 0 bases from J, the gap between germline ends came to 9 bases. The CDR3 has 16 amino acids. DNA for the CDR3: TGTGCCAGTAGTATAGATGACAGGTATAGCAATCAGCCCCAGCATTTT. This codes for CASSIDDRYSNQPQHF.

This clone was recorded a few times. The chain uses TRBV25-1 and TRBJ2-7, with a tentative D call TRBD2 (6 bases). The CDR3 is 13 residues long. Trimming left V 9 bases short and J 4 bases short, with 16 bases between. The germline V gene has CDR1 MGHDK and CDR2 SYGVNS. CDR3 in DNA: TGTGCCAGTCGCGGGACGGGGAGTTACGAGCAGTACTTC. This encodes CASRGTGSYEQYF.

At least ten counts were recorded for this clone. V gene TRBV7-9 combines with J gene TRBJ2-1; 8 nucleotides agree with TRBD1. This CDR3 has 16 residues. Trimming at V came to 5 bases and at J to 6 bases, leaving 12 bases not matched to a gene. In germline, CDR1 is SEHNR, CDR2 FQNEAQ (reference sequence). The CDR3 region is CASSPPGQDFSNEQFF. DNA of the CDR3: TGTGCCAGCAGCCCTCCGGGACAGGATTTTTCCAATGAGCAGTTCTTC.

This clone was detected only once. This rearrangement joins TRBV27 to TRBJ2-5, with 7 bases fitting TRBD2. Germline CDR1 is MNHEY and CDR2 is SMNVEV (reference sequence). V trimming: 4 bases; J trimming: 1 base; junction bases outside the gene matches: 3. The CDR3 is 14 amino acids. Here the CDR3 DNA reads TGTGCCAGCAGTTGGGGAGGGCTCCAAGAGACCCAGTACTTC. The encoded protein is CASSWGGLQETQYF.

This chain links TRBV28 with TRBJ2-7; 11 bases are a match to TRBD2. Germline V gene data show CDR1 as MDHEN and CDR2 as SYDVKM. Trimming at V came to 6 bases and at J to 0 bases, leaving 7 bases not matched to a gene. This CDR3 is 16 amino acids long. The CDR3 loop reads CASSRGLAGNSYEQYF. The CDR3 DNA is TGTGCCAGCAGCCGAGGACTAGCGGGTAACTCCTACGAGCAGTACTTC. Based on the CDR3 plus reference TRBV28 and TRBJ2-7, the full variable domain is DVKVTQSSRYLVKRTGEKVFLECVQDMDHENMFWYRQDPGLGLRLIYFSYDVKMKEKGDIPEGYSVSREKKERFSLILESASTNQTSMYLCASSRGLAGNSYEQYFGPGTRLTVT.

The chain has TRBV7-9 and TRBJ1-3; D is unclear. Trimming left V 5 bases short and J 1 base short, with 12 bases between. The CDR3 consists of 15 residues. The germline V gene has CDR1 SEHNR and CDR2 FQNEAQ (reference sequence). The CDR3 sequence: CASSVLSGSGNTIYF. The CDR3 DNA sequence: TGTGCCAGCAGCGTGCTATCGGGGTCTGGAAACACCATATATTTT.

Details on this clone: Different DNA sequences within this sample yield the same CDR3. The chain uses TRBV5-1 and TRBJ2-3; TRBD2 matches 12 bases. Germline trimming cut 3 bases from V and 0 bases from J; bases unmatched to any gene: 2. CDR3 length: 16 residues. Germline CDR1 and CDR2: SGHRS and YFSETQ. Written as DNA, the CDR3 is TGCGCCAGCAGCTCCGGACTAGCGGGGAGCACAGATACGCAGTATTTT. It encodes CASSSGLAGSTDTQYF.

This clone occurred a few times. This chain connects TRBV9 to TRBJ2-3; 9 positions agree with TRBD2. V shed 0 bases, J shed 1 base, and the junction held 3 bases outside the gene matches. The CDR3 is 16 residues long. CDR1 and CDR2 (germline): SGDLS, YYNGEE. Here the CDR3 reads CASSVAPSGGTDTQYF. In DNA form, the CDR3 reads TGTGCCAGCAGCGTAGCCCCTAGCGGGGGCACAGATACGCAGTATTTT.